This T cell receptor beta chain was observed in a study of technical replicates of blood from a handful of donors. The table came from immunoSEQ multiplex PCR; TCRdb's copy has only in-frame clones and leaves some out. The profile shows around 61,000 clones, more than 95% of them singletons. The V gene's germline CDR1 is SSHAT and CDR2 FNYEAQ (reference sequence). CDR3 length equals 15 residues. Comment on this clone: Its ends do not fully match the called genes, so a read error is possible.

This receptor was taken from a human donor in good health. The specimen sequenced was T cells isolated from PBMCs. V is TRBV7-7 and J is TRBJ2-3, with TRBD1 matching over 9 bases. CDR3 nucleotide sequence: TGTGCTAGCAGCTCCCTACAGGGGGCCCCAGATACGCAGTATTTT. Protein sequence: CASSSLQGAPDTQYF.